Listed below are T cell receptor beta chains from one sample, sequenced in a study of breast tumors, draining lymph nodes, adjacent tissues. MiXCR was run by TCRdb on the multiplex PCR reads, yielding one entry per CDR3 protein. The sample lists approximately 150,000 distinct CDR3 sequences, roughly 35% occurring once. The sample was axillary lymph node tissue. The receptors shown here come from a female donor with breast cancer. Some clones in this sample may be carry-over from other donors' samples. CDR3s include the opening cysteine and the closing phenylalanine or tryptophan. A D gene is named only where the DNA matches it firmly. Expanded clones get a size class; other rows say once, few or many, or leave the size out.

clone_size,j_call,d_call,v_call,cdr3_aa,cdr3_nt
many,TRBJ1-4,.,TRBV28,CASSLSAGLREKLFF,TGTGCCAGCAGTTTATCGGCAGGGTTAAGGGAAAAACTGTTTTTT
.,TRBJ1-1,TRBD1,TRBV6-6,CASSPGQGWDTEAFF,TGTGCCAGCAGTCCCGGACAGGGATGGGACACTGAAGCTTTCTTT
.,TRBJ2-3,TRBD1,TRBV4-1,CASSQTPGGEIEDAQYF,TGCGCCAGCAGCCAAACACCAGGGGGAGAAATTGAGGATGCGCAGTATTTT
.,TRBJ2-5,TRBD2,TRBV7-8,CASSLGVSGGRNPETQYF,TGTGCCAGCAGCTTAGGGGTTAGCGGGGGGCGGAATCCAGAGACCCAGTACTTC
once,TRBJ2-5,TRBD2,TRBV6-1,CASSEGTSGSGETQYF,TGTGCCAGCAGTGAAGGGACTAGCGGGAGTGGGGAGACCCAGTACTTC
.,TRBJ2-7,.,TRBV20-1,CSQRDGYEQYF,TGCAGTCAAAGGGACGGCTACGAGCAGTACTTC
many,TRBJ2-5,TRBD2,TRBV5-4,CASSFTLAGVGKTQYF,TGTGCCAGCAGCTTTACTCTAGCGGGAGTAGGAAAGACCCAGTACTTC
many,TRBJ2-5,TRBD2,TRBV20-1,CSAEGTSGRAYQETQYF,TGCAGTGCTGAGGGGACTAGCGGGAGGGCCTACCAAGAGACCCAGTACTTC
few,TRBJ2-4,TRBD1,TRBV9,CASSNRDRGPLAKNIQYF,TGTGCCAGCAGCAACCGGGACAGGGGGCCGCTAGCCAAAAACATTCAGTACTTC
.,TRBJ1-2,TRBD1,TRBV7-8,CASRSGTASGNTF,TGTGCCAGCAGATCCGGGACAGCCTCTGGAAACACCTTC
many,TRBJ2-1,.,TRBV19,CASSIATPLGNEQFF,TGTGCCAGTAGTATTGCTACGCCCCTGGGGAATGAGCAGTTCTTC
many,TRBJ1-6,TRBD1,TRBV4-2,CASSPLGQGNSPLHF,TGTGCCAGCAGCCCCCTCGGACAGGGAAATTCACCCCTCCACTTT
.,TRBJ1-5,TRBD1,TRBV24-1,CATRPGGRADTQHF,TGTGCCACCAGGCCAGGGGGCCGCGCAGATACGCAGCATTTT
many,TRBJ2-5,.,TRBV9,CASSVANQRQETQYF,TGTGCCAGCAGCGTAGCTAACCAGCGCCAAGAGACCCAGTACTTC
.,TRBJ1-4,.,TRBV10-3,CAIKQGVTDEKLFF,TGTGCCATCAAACAGGGAGTAACGGATGAAAAACTGTTTTTT
.,TRBJ1-4,.,TRBV7-9,CASSETGRALERLLF,TGTGCCAGCAGTGAAACAGGACGGGCTTTGGAAAGACTGCTTTTT
many,TRBJ2-2,.,TRBV5-1,CASSFYRDTGELFF,TGCGCCAGCAGCTTCTACCGGGACACCGGGGAGCTGTTTTTT
.,TRBJ2-7,.,TRBV20-1,CSAPPNEQYF,TGCAGTGCCCCCCCAAACGAGCAGTACTTC
many,TRBJ2-1,.,TRBV5-5,CASSSRPGTTTNEQFF,TGTGCCAGCAGCTCCCGACCCGGGACCACAACCAATGAGCAGTTCTTC
.,TRBJ1-1,.,TRBV18,CASSPEGPQVNTEAFF,TGTGCCAGCTCACCCGAAGGTCCTCAGGTGAACACTGAAGCTTTCTTT
many,TRBJ2-5,TRBD2,TRBV27,CASSSGTSGNRETQYF,TGTGCCAGCAGCTCCGGGACTAGCGGGAACCGAGAGACCCAGTACTTC
many,TRBJ2-3,TRBD2,TRBV5-1,CASSLGLAGTDTQYF,TGCGCCAGCAGCCTAGGACTAGCGGGCACAGATACGCAGTATTTT